Listed below are T cell receptor beta chains from one sample, sequenced in a study of shared T cell receptors in the human thymus. The table came from immunoSEQ multiplex PCR; TCRdb's copy has only in-frame clones and leaves some out. The sample contains roughly 660,000 clones, 88% of which appear only once. This sample also belongs to another study, concerning human thymus T cells.

The sequenced sample was thymocytes. All receptors come from a boy less than two years old with a congenital heart defect. The CDR3 runs from the conserved cysteine through the conserved F or W. The D gene is left open where the match is weak. Clone sizes are given selectively: once, few, many, or a class where the clone is expanded.

size: -
J: TRBJ2-5
length: 14
D: TRBD2
V: TRBV10-3
DNA: TGTGCCATCAGTGAGCCTGGGGGGGGAGAGACCCAGTACTTC
CDR3: CAISEPGGGETQYF

size: -
J: TRBJ2-7
length: 10
D: -
V: TRBV20-1
DNA: TGCAGCCCCGCGGGACACGAGCAGTACTTC
CDR3: CSPAGHEQYF

size: -
J: TRBJ1-2
length: 14
D: -
V: TRBV4-3
DNA: TGCGCCAGCAGCCAAGATTCCAGGGACTATGGCTACACCTTC
CDR3: CASSQDSRDYGYTF

size: -
J: TRBJ2-7
length: 13
D: -
V: TRBV9
DNA: TGTGCCAGCAGCCCCGTCGGGGGGCACGAGCAGTACTTC
CDR3: CASSPVGGHEQYF

size: once
J: TRBJ2-1
length: 11
D: -
V: TRBV20-1
DNA: TGCAGTGCCCGAGGGTCCAATGAGCAGTTCTTC
CDR3: CSARGSNEQFF

size: few
J: TRBJ2-6
length: 15
D: -
V: TRBV5-1
DNA: TGCGCCAGCAGCTTGGGGGGGCCTGGGGCCAACGTCCTGACTTTC
CDR3: CASSLGGPGANVLTF

size: -
J: TRBJ2-3
length: 15
D: TRBD2
V: TRBV9
DNA: TGTGCCAGCAGTGGAGCGGGAGAAAGGACAGATACGCAGTATTTT
CDR3: CASSGAGERTDTQYF

size: -
J: TRBJ2-4
length: 16
D: TRBD2
V: TRBV13
DNA: TGTGCCAGCAGCTTCCTAGCGGGAGAAACCAAAAACATTCAGTACTTC
CDR3: CASSFLAGETKNIQYF

size: -
J: TRBJ2-5
length: 13
D: -
V: TRBV25-1
DNA: TGTGCCAGCAGTGGTAGCGCGGAAGAGACCCAGTACTTC
CDR3: CASSGSAEETQYF

size: -
J: TRBJ2-7
length: 18
D: TRBD2
V: TRBV5-4
DNA: TGTGCCAGCAGCTTGGCCGAGGGACTAGCGGGAGGGCCCAACGAGCAGTACTTC
CDR3: CASSLAEGLAGGPNEQYF

size: once
J: TRBJ2-5
length: 13
D: TRBD1
V: TRBV29-1
DNA: TGCAGCGTCTTGACAGGGCCCGAAGAGACCCAGTACTTC
CDR3: CSVLTGPEETQYF

size: -
J: TRBJ2-2
length: 19
D: TRBD2
V: TRBV7-2
DNA: TGTGCCAGCAGCTTAGGCGGGCTAGCGGGACCGGGGGACACCGGGGAGCTGTTTTTT
CDR3: CASSLGGLAGPGDTGELFF

size: -
J: TRBJ2-4
length: 12
D: -
V: TRBV7-3
DNA: TGTGCCAGCAGCTTCGACAGGTTGACTCAGTACTTC
CDR3: CASSFDRLTQYF

size: -
J: TRBJ2-7
length: 16
D: TRBD2
V: TRBV6-6
DNA: TGTGCCAGCAGTTACTGGGCGAGCGGGAGGGCCGGAGAGCAGTACTTC
CDR3: CASSYWASGRAGEQYF

size: -
J: TRBJ2-7
length: 14
D: -
V: TRBV27
DNA: TGTGCCAGCAGTTTAGGGGGCGGGCGCTACGAGCAGTACTTC
CDR3: CASSLGGGRYEQYF

size: few
J: TRBJ2-5
length: 16
D: TRBD2
V: TRBV7-2
DNA: TGTGCCAGCAGCTTAAGCCCTAGCGGGGATCCGGAGACCCAGTACTTC
CDR3: CASSLSPSGDPETQYF

size: -
J: TRBJ2-1
length: 18
D: TRBD2
V: TRBV9
DNA: TGTGCCAGCAGCGTAGCAACAGGGCGGGAGGCCTCCTACAATGAGCAGTTCTTC
CDR3: CASSVATGREASYNEQFF

size: -
J: TRBJ2-4
length: 12
D: -
V: TRBV30
DNA: TGTGCCTGGAGTGCACTAGGGAACATTCAGTACTTC
CDR3: CAWSALGNIQYF

size: -
J: TRBJ2-5
length: 15
D: TRBD2
V: TRBV5-6
DNA: TGTGCCAGCAGGCCAACTAGCGGGAGAAGGGAGACCCAGTACTTC
CDR3: CASRPTSGRRETQYF

size: -
J: TRBJ2-1
length: 18
D: -
V: TRBV18
DNA: TGTGCCAGCTCACCTAAGAGTAAGGCGGGTTCCTCCTACAATGAGCAGTTCTTC
CDR3: CASSPKSKAGSSYNEQFF

size: -
J: TRBJ2-7
length: 11
D: -
V: TRBV7-8
DNA: TGTGCCAGCAGCCCACGAGACGAGCAGTACTTC
CDR3: CASSPRDEQYF

size: -
J: TRBJ1-5
length: 16
D: TRBD1
V: TRBV28
DNA: TGTGCCAGCAGTTTATGGCAGGACAGGGCGCGTCAGCCCCAGCATTTT
CDR3: CASSLWQDRARQPQHF

size: -
J: TRBJ1-2
length: 13
D: TRBD1
V: TRBV15
DNA: TGTGCCACCGGCCATCGGACAGGGCTTGGCTACACCTTC
CDR3: CATGHRTGLGYTF

size: -
J: TRBJ2-1
length: 16
D: TRBD2
V: TRBV11-2
DNA: TGTGCCAGCAGCTTCATAGCGGGAGGGCCTTACAATGAGCAGTTCTTC
CDR3: CASSFIAGGPYNEQFF

size: -
J: TRBJ1-1
length: 15
D: -
V: TRBV25-1
DNA: TGTGCCAGCAGTGAATCTATGGGGCCGAACACTGAAGCTTTCTTT
CDR3: CASSESMGPNTEAFF

size: -
J: TRBJ1-1
length: 18
D: TRBD1
V: TRBV9
DNA: TGTGCCAGCAGCGTAGTTGATCATACAGGGGCCGTGAACACTGAAGCTTTCTTT
CDR3: CASSVVDHTGAVNTEAFF

size: -
J: TRBJ2-7
length: 18
D: -
V: TRBV19
DNA: TGTGCCAGTAGTATAGATGGTGGTAGGAACGGGGGCTCCTACGAGCAGTACTTC
CDR3: CASSIDGGRNGGSYEQYF

size: few
J: TRBJ2-7
length: 15
D: -
V: TRBV4-2
DNA: TGTGCCAGCAGCCAAGTACGGAGGGCCCGGGACGAGCAGTACTTC
CDR3: CASSQVRRARDEQYF

size: -
J: TRBJ1-2
length: 16
D: TRBD1
V: TRBV10-3
DNA: TGTGCCATCAATCCAGGACAGGGCCTTCTTCGTTATGGCTACACCTTC
CDR3: CAINPGQGLLRYGYTF

size: once
J: TRBJ2-1
length: 17
D: TRBD2
V: TRBV14
DNA: TGTGCCAGCAGCCGCGGACTAGCGGATCTTCCCTACAATGAGCAGTTCTTC
CDR3: CASSRGLADLPYNEQFF

size: -
J: TRBJ2-1
length: 18
D: TRBD2
V: TRBV5-1
DNA: TGCGCCAGCAGCTTGGCTCCGGGACTAGCGGAAAGCTACAATGAGCAGTTCTTC
CDR3: CASSLAPGLAESYNEQFF

size: once
J: TRBJ2-7
length: 22
D: -
V: TRBV6-1
DNA: TGTGCCAGCAGTGAAGGGGCCCTGTGGGGGGCCAGGGTTGGGAGGGAGCGGTACGAGCAGTACTTC
CDR3: CASSEGALWGARVGRERYEQYF

size: -
J: TRBJ2-3
length: 14
D: -
V: TRBV9
DNA: TGTGCCAGCAGCGCCGGGCGGGCCGGAGATACGCAGTATTTT
CDR3: CASSAGRAGDTQYF

size: -
J: TRBJ1-4
length: 16
D: -
V: TRBV28
DNA: TGTGCCAGCAGTTTAAGCGCTTGGGGGAGGGGTGAAAAACTGTTTTTT
CDR3: CASSLSAWGRGEKLFF

size: -
J: TRBJ2-5
length: 16
D: -
V: TRBV12-5
DNA: TGTGCTAGTGGGCCCCTTGAGGGAGTGGTACAAGAGACCCAGTACTTC
CDR3: CASGPLEGVVQETQYF

size: -
J: TRBJ2-5
length: 16
D: TRBD1
V: TRBV28
DNA: TGTGCCAGCAGGTCAACCGTGGACAGGGGACAAGAGACCCAGTACTTC
CDR3: CASRSTVDRGQETQYF